This T cell receptor beta chain is from a study of blood T cell repertoires in COVID-19. V gave up 3 bases and J gave up 5 bases, with 10 bases separating them. This CDR3 is built from 12 residues. CDR1 and CDR2 (germline): DFQATT, SNEGSKA (reference sequence). Original handling: From reference gene primer amplification, estimates of nucleated cell counts were derived. Assay used: immunoSEQ multiplex PCR; TCRdb lists only in-frame clones, some missing. The V and J calls and clone size were taken over from that table, and D and trimming were inferred from the DNA. The table records about 49,000 clones, 80% to 85% of them present only once.

The sequence came from a woman older than 75 with COVID-19, enrolled during active disease. The chain combines TRBV20-1 with TRBJ2-5; D is unresolved. Sequenced input: peripheral blood. The CDR3 bases are TGCAGTGCTAGTGAGCCGCGGGAGACCCAGTACTTC. Translating it yields CSASEPRETQYF.